These T cell receptor beta chains were read from a single sample in a study of T cells in Graves' hyperthyroidism and ophthalmopathy. TCRdb recomputed calls from the multiplex PCR reads with MiXCR, one row per CDR3 protein. The table lists approximately 510,000 distinct CDR3 sequences, approximately 48% of them singletons. The sequenced sample consisted of peripheral blood or thyroid tissue (not recorded which). These receptors all come from an adult woman with Graves' disease, either hyperthyroidism or ophthalmopathy (not recorded which). Both conserved end residues are part of each CDR3. The D gene is left open where the match is weak. Only some rows state a clone size, as once, few, many or a class for expanded clones.

size | J | length | V | D | DNA | CDR3
. | TRBJ2-7 | 14 | TRBV10-3 | TRBD1 | TGTGCCATCAGTGAAGGCAGGGGGACCTACGAGCAGTACTTC | CAISEGRGTYEQYF
. | TRBJ1-2 | 14 | TRBV10-2 | TRBD1 | TGCGTCAGCAGCCCGGGACAGGCGAGATATGGCTACACCTTC | CVSSPGQARYGYTF
few | TRBJ1-1 | 10 | TRBV12-3/TRBV12-4 | . | TGTGCCAGCACCCAGAATGAAGCTTTCTTT | CASTQNEAFF
. | TRBJ2-2 | 14 | TRBV3-1 | . | TGTGCCAGCAGCCAGGGAGCGGCGTACGGGGAGCTGTTTTTT | CASSQGAAYGELFF
few | TRBJ2-2 | 15 | TRBV5-5 | . | TGTGCCAGCAGCTGGGAAGGGGCGTCCACCGGGGAGCTGTTTTTT | CASSWEGASTGELFF
many | TRBJ2-7 | 11 | TRBV29-1 | . | TGCAGCGTTATCTTAGCCTACGAGCAGTACTTC | CSVILAYEQYF
. | TRBJ1-4 | 15 | TRBV20-1 | . | TGCAGTGCTCCCATTATCTGGGGAGTGAATGAAAAACTGTTTTTT | CSAPIIWGVNEKLFF
many | TRBJ1-2 | 14 | TRBV4-1 | . | TGCGCCAGCAGCCAAGAGTGGACTGGCTATGGCTACACCTTC | CASSQEWTGYGYTF
. | TRBJ2-7 | 14 | TRBV7-9 | . | TGTGCCAGCAGCTTAGGTTTCAGGTCAGGCGAGCAGTACTTC | CASSLGFRSGEQYF
. | TRBJ2-5 | 16 | TRBV15 | . | TGTGCCACCAGCAGAACCCGGGACTCGACGCCCGGGGTCCAGTACTTC | CATSRTRDSTPGVQYF
many | TRBJ1-4 | 14 | TRBV20-1 | . | TGCAGTGCTAGGCCCCGGGGGATTAATGAAAAACTGTTTTTT | CSARPRGINEKLFF
many | TRBJ1-1 | 12 | TRBV12-3/TRBV12-4 | . | TGTGCCAGCAGTCCAGGGGTGGGGGAAGCTTTCTTT | CASSPGVGEAFF
many | TRBJ1-1 | 15 | TRBV7-3 | . | TGTGCCAGCAGCCGCAGCAATGCGCAACACAGTGAAGCTTTCTTT | CASSRSNAQHSEAFF
. | TRBJ2-3 | 16 | TRBV7-9 | TRBD1 | TGTGCCAGCAGCCCTATGGGGACAGGGCGCACAGATACGCAGTATTTT | CASSPMGTGRTDTQYF
few | TRBJ2-5 | 15 | TRBV20-1 | TRBD2 | TGCAGTGCTAGAGCGACTAGCGGGAGGCAAGAGACCCAGTACTTC | CSARATSGRQETQYF
. | TRBJ1-1 | 14 | TRBV7-2 | . | TGTGCCAGCAGCCAAGTGCGGGGTAACACTGAAGCTTTCTTT | CASSQVRGNTEAFF
. | TRBJ1-6 | 14 | TRBV20-1 | . | TGCAGTGCTAGAGACTTAGGGCAGAGTTCACCCCTCCACTTT | CSARDLGQSSPLHF
. | TRBJ1-1 | 14 | TRBV4-1 | TRBD1 | TGCGCCAGCAGCCTCGGGACAGGGGCGGACCAAGCTTTCTTT | CASSLGTGADQAFF
. | TRBJ2-5 | 14 | TRBV19 | . | TGTGCCAGCACCCCGAAGGAGGGGGTGGAGACCCAGTACTTC | CASTPKEGVETQYF
. | TRBJ1-2 | 16 | TRBV9 | . | TGTGCCAGCAACCAAGATCCGGGGGCGCCTAACTATGGCTACACCTTC | CASNQDPGAPNYGYTF
many | TRBJ2-5 | 15 | TRBV7-2 | TRBD1 | TGTGCCAGCAGCCCGACAGGGGAACCCCAAGAGACCCAGTACTTC | CASSPTGEPQETQYF
. | TRBJ1-2 | 17 | TRBV10-3 | TRBD1 | TGTGCCATCAGTGAGTCGGCCGTGGGACAGGGCCTCAATGGCTACACCTTC | CAISESAVGQGLNGYTF
. | TRBJ2-5 | 14 | TRBV20-1 | . | TGCAGTGCTAACGGTGACCCCAGCCAAGAGACCCAGTACTTC | CSANGDPSQETQYF
. | TRBJ2-5 | 14 | TRBV25-1 | . | TGTGCCAGCAGTGAATCGAACAGGGTAGAGACCCAGTACTTC | CASSESNRVETQYF
many | TRBJ2-5 | 14 | TRBV20-1 | . | TGCAGTGCTAGAGACCGCGCGGGCTGGGAGACCCAGTACTTC | CSARDRAGWETQYF
. | TRBJ2-6 | 16 | TRBV6-1 | . | TGTGCCAGCAGGCCGGGACCTACCTCTGGGGCCAACGTCCTGACTTTC | CASRPGPTSGANVLTF
few | TRBJ2-5 | 11 | TRBV29-1 | . | TGCAGCGTTGAGGCCCCAGAGACCCAGTACTTC | CSVEAPETQYF
. | TRBJ1-2 | 13 | TRBV29-1 | TRBD1 | TGCAGCGTTGAAGATGGAACAAGACAGGGATACACCTTC | CSVEDGTRQGYTF
. | TRBJ2-1 | 14 | TRBV24-1 | . | TGTGCCACCAGTGATTTGCGGGAAAGTAATGAGCAGTTCTTC | CATSDLRESNEQFF
many | TRBJ1-5 | 15 | TRBV9 | . | TGTGCCAGCAGCGTAGATGGGTCAGGGCCTCAGCCCCAGCATTTT | CASSVDGSGPQPQHF
. | TRBJ1-2 | 13 | TRBV10-3 | TRBD1 | TGTGCCATCAGACGGGACAGTGCCTATGGCTACACCTTC | CAIRRDSAYGYTF
once | TRBJ1-1 | 13 | TRBV7-2 | . | TGTGCCAGCAGCCCGGGGGTGGGGGCGCTTGCTTTCTTT | CASSPGVGALAFF
many | TRBJ1-5 | 12 | TRBV9 | . | TGTGCCAGCGAGGGGAACAATCAGCCCCAGCATTTT | CASEGNNQPQHF
many | TRBJ1-5 | 16 | TRBV12-3/TRBV12-4 | TRBD1 | TGTGCCAGCAGGTCGGGACAGCAGTATAGCAATCAGCCCCAGCATTTT | CASRSGQQYSNQPQHF
many | TRBJ2-7 | 14 | TRBV6-5 | . | TGTGCCAGCAGTCTAGACAGGATCTCCTACGAGCAGTACTTC | CASSLDRISYEQYF
many | TRBJ2-5 | 16 | TRBV5-1 | TRBD2 | TGCGCCAGCAGCTTGCATGGACTAGCGGACCAAGAGACCCAGTACTTC | CASSLHGLADQETQYF
many | TRBJ2-5 | 15 | TRBV20-1 | . | TGCAGTGCTAGAGACCAACAGCGAAACCAAGAGACCCAGTACTTC | CSARDQQRNQETQYF
. | TRBJ2-2 | 12 | TRBV6-5 | . | TGTGCCAGCAGTTCCCCCATCGGGGAGCTGTTTTTT | CASSSPIGELFF
. | TRBJ2-5 | 15 | TRBV5-1 | . | TGCGCCAGCAGCCCAATCCAACAGGGCGGGGAGACCCAGTACTTC | CASSPIQQGGETQYF
once | TRBJ2-7 | 15 | TRBV11-2 | TRBD1 | TGTGCCAGCAGCTCCGTACAGGGGTCGCCCTACGAGCAGTACTTC | CASSSVQGSPYEQYF
. | TRBJ1-2 | 15 | TRBV9 | . | TGTGCCAGCAGCCAAGTCGGGGGGGGCGACGATGGCTACACCTTC | CASSQVGGGDDGYTF
. | TRBJ2-5 | 15 | TRBV28 | . | TGTGCCAGCAGCCGACGGAGGGCCTCCGGGGAGACCCAGTACTTC | CASSRRRASGETQYF
. | TRBJ1-4 | 16 | TRBV11-1 | . | TGTGCCAGCAGCTCGGACTCGGGGGCCAACACTGAAAAACTGTTTTTT | CASSSDSGANTEKLFF
. | TRBJ1-4 | 16 | TRBV14 | . | TGTGCCAGCAGCCTTAGACAGACCGGATTGAGGGAAAAACTGTTTTTT | CASSLRQTGLREKLFF
. | TRBJ1-5 | 14 | TRBV7-2 | . | TGTGCCAGCAGCGCAGGACATAGCAATCAGCCCCAGCATTTT | CASSAGHSNQPQHF
. | TRBJ1-4 | 14 | TRBV10-1 | . | TGCGCCAGCTCCGGGATCGCAACTAATGAAAAACTGTTTTTT | CASSGIATNEKLFF
. | TRBJ1-1 | 15 | TRBV5-1 | . | TGCGCCAGCAGCAACCCGGGACATATGAACACTGAAGCTTTCTTT | CASSNPGHMNTEAFF
many | TRBJ1-2 | 11 | TRBV6-6 | . | TGTGCCAGCAGTTTCAATCGTGGCTACACCTTC | CASSFNRGYTF